The TCR beta chain under discussion was sequenced for a study of beta chain features in type 1 diabetes. CDR3 length: 14 amino acids. Looked up from germline, CDR1 is MDHEN and CDR2 is SYDVKM. With 6 bases clipped from V and 0 bases from J, the junction kept 2 bases outside the gene matches. With respect to this clone: Its antigen is currently unknown.

CD45RO/CCR7/CD25/CD127/CD95/CD27 sorting isolated CD4+ naive, central memory, regulatory and stem cell-like memory cells. The study's findings and limits: There was a possibility that cDNA sequencing over-represented cells with high TCR expression.

Sequencing targeted expressed TCRB transcripts, as all isolated RNA had been reverse transcribed. The table came from immunoSEQ multiplex PCR; TCRdb's copy has only in-frame clones and leaves some out. This table has 860,000 or so clones, roughly 16% appearing once. This TCR came from a woman aged 18-35 years in good health. Sequencing was done on a sample of naive CD4+ T cells from blood. The J gene is TRBJ2-7, the V gene TRBV28; 10 positions agree with TRBD2. The CDR3 nucleotides read TGTGCCAGCAGGAAGCGGGAGGGCTCCTACGAGCAGTACTTC. Translated, it gives CASRKREGSYEQYF. Complete variable domain (other parts from reference TRBV28 and TRBJ2-7): DVKVTQSSRYLVKRTGEKVFLECVQDMDHENMFWYRQDPGLGLRLIYFSYDVKMKEKGDIPEGYSVSREKKERFSLILESASTNQTSMYLCASRKREGSYEQYFGPGTRLTVT.